A single sample gave rise to the 25 T cell receptor beta chains below, sequenced in a study of T cells in Graves' hyperthyroidism and ophthalmopathy. The CDR3 regions of TCR beta were amplified from RNA transcripts. Initially, a first-round RT-PCR of the TCR CDR3 employed the HTBI primer set. TCRdb reprocessed the multiplex PCR reads via MiXCR and lists one record per CDR3 protein. This sample has 600,000 or so distinct CDR3 sequences; 46% occur once, and the top ten carry about 7.9%. Sequenced input: peripheral blood or thyroid tissue (not recorded which). Receptors were obtained from a woman aged 18-30 years with Graves' hyperthyroidism.

This clonotype was detected many times. DNA for the CDR3: TGCAGTGCTATCCGTGGAAACTATGGCTACACCTTC. Translated: CSAIRGNYGYTF. This chain connects TRBV20-1 to TRBJ1-2; no definite D call. This CDR3 has 12 amino acids. The germline gives CDR1 DFQATT, CDR2 SNEGSKA (reference sequence). V lost 4 bases, J lost 2 bases, and 8 bases lay in between.

This clonotype was seen many times. The chain carries TRBV7-9 and TRBJ1-1; possible D gene TRBD1, 6 bases. Germline V gives CDR1 SEHNR, CDR2 FQNEAQ (reference sequence). The CDR3 totals 15 residues. V was clipped by 5 bases and J by 6 bases, with 19 bases between them. CDR3 amino acids: CASSAGQYTHAEAFF. CDR3 DNA sequence: TGTGCCAGCAGCGCTGGACAGTACACACACGCTGAAGCTTTCTTT.

This chain links TRBV10-3 with TRBJ2-7, with D possibly TRBD1 on 5 matching bases. V gave up 0 bases and J gave up 6 bases, with 15 bases separating them. Germline V gene sequence: CDR1 ENHRY, CDR2 SYGVKD. This CDR3 region has 15 residues. The CDR3: CAISESGAGLLEQYF. CDR3 sequence (DNA): TGTGCCATCAGTGAGTCTGGGGCAGGGCTGCTCGAGCAGTACTTC.

The chain joins TRBV20-1 to TRBJ2-7; 9 bases are a match to TRBD2. Germline V gene data show CDR1 as DFQATT and CDR2 as SNEGSKA (reference sequence). The CDR3 covers 15 residues. The junction had 7 bases not matched to a gene; V was cut back by 2 bases and J by 2 bases. The CDR3 loop is CSARFFLAGTYEQYF. In DNA, the CDR3 is TGCAGTGCTAGATTTTTCCTAGCGGGAACCTACGAGCAGTACTTC.

This clonotype was detected only once. This chain links TRBV7-9 with TRBJ1-1; 7 bases line up with TRBD1. The germline gives CDR1 SEHNR, CDR2 FQNEAQ (reference sequence). Trimming at V came to 5 bases and at J to 3 bases, leaving 9 bases not matched to a gene. The CDR3 has 15 residues. CDR3 sequence (DNA): TGTGCCAGCAGCGTACAGGGGCCCCCGGACACTGAAGCTTTCTTT. It specifies CASSVQGPPDTEAFF.

On this clonotype: A much larger clone is a single base away; this may be a read error. The chain combines TRBV20-1 with TRBJ1-2; D is possibly TRBD1 (5 bases). Germline V gene lookup returns CDR1 DFQATT and CDR2 SNEGSKA (reference sequence). The CDR3 loop spans 13 amino acids. With 1 base removed from V and 6 bases from J, the gap between germline ends came to 12 bases. The CDR3 loop is CSARGQLVNGYTF. The DNA for the CDR3 is TGCAGTGCTAGAGGACAGCTAGTTAATGGCTACACCTTC.

There are a few counts of this clonotype. The J gene is TRBJ1-2, the V gene TRBV2; D gene ambiguous. The CDR3 runs to 15 residues. V was shortened by 7 bases and J by 4 bases, with 19 bases between the two germline ends. From germline, CDR1 is SNHLY and CDR2 FYNNEI. Written as DNA, the CDR3 is TGTGCCAGCACCCCCTCCGGACTGGCTCTCTATGGCTACACCTTC. Protein: CASTPSGLALYGYTF.

V is TRBV20-1 and J is TRBJ2-7; 15 nucleotides line up with TRBD2. The ends lost 5 bases at V and 2 bases at J; junction bases unmatched: 7. Germline CDR1 reads DFQATT; CDR2 reads SNEGSKA (reference sequence). This CDR3 spans 16 amino acids. The CDR3 DNA is TGCAGTGCTCCCGGACTAGCGGGAGGGGGCCCCTACGAGCAGTACTTC. Encoded protein: CSAPGLAGGGPYEQYF.

V and J are TRBV7-6 and TRBJ1-5; a possible D gene is TRBD1 (5 bases). This CDR3 spans 14 amino acids. The germline CDR1 and CDR2 sequences are SGHVS and FNYEAQ. Trimming cost V 5 bases and J 7 bases, with 15 bases left between them. The CDR3 is CASSRDRRDQPQHF. DNA of the CDR3: TGTGCCAGCAGCCGGGACCGACGGGACCAGCCCCAGCATTTT.

The chain uses TRBV25-1 and TRBJ1-2, with D maybe TRBD1 (5 bases). The CDR3 loop spans 13 amino acids. Between the trimmed V and J ends, which lost 7 bases and 3 bases, there was a span of 12 bases. Germline CDR1 is MGHDK and CDR2 is SYGVNS. CDR3 region: CASTNGTDYGYTF. CDR3 DNA: TGTGCCAGCACCAACGGGACGGACTATGGCTACACCTTC.

This clonotype was recorded many times. The V and J genes are TRBV7-9 and TRBJ1-2; 7 bases are a match to TRBD1. CDR3 length: 14 residues. Germline lookup yields CDR1 SEHNR and CDR2 FQNEAQ (reference sequence). V dropped 5 bases and J dropped 2; count of bases not matched to a gene: 5. The CDR3: CASSQSGQNYGYTF. The CDR3 DNA sequence: TGTGCCAGCAGCCAATCGGGACAGAACTATGGCTACACCTTC.

This sequence joins TRBV29-1 and TRBJ2-7; 8 bases are shared with TRBD1. Germline-derived CDR1 and CDR2 are SQVTM and ANQGSEA. The CDR3 spans 14 residues. Trimming took 7 bases from V and 3 from J; bases not matched to a gene: 11. The CDR3 DNA reads TGCAGCGCCCAAGATGGGGACAGGAACTACGAGCAGTACTTC. It translates to CSAQDGDRNYEQYF.

With regard to this clonotype: This may come from a read error, since a much larger clone is one base off. The rearrangement joins TRBV14 to TRBJ1-5; D remains ambiguous. This CDR3 region has 11 residues. In germline, CDR1 is SGHDN, CDR2 FVKESK. This chain's CDR3 is CASSHRQPRHF. Here the CDR3 DNA reads TGTGCCAGCAGCCATCGTCAGCCCCGGCATTTT.

This clonotype has just a few counts. J is TRBJ2-2 and V is TRBV9; 8 bases agree with TRBD1. The CDR3 loop spans 13 amino acids. The junction had 3 bases not matched to a gene; V was cut back by 5 bases and J by 6 bases. Germline-derived CDR1 and CDR2 are SGDLS and YYNGEE. The CDR3, as DNA: TGTGCCAGCAGTGAACAGGGGGCCGGGGAGCTGTTTTTT. It is translated as CASSEQGAGELFF.

This clonotype has at least ten counts. This rearrangement joins TRBV9 to TRBJ2-7, with 7 positions matching TRBD1. This CDR3 region has 12 residues. Germline values: CDR1 SGDLS, CDR2 YYNGEE. Losses at the gene ends were 3 bases for V and 7 bases for J; bases not matched to a gene: 4. This CDR3 is CASSDDRAEQYF. CDR3 bases: TGTGCCAGCAGCGACGACAGGGCAGAGCAGTACTTC.

This clonotype was recorded at least ten times. The rearrangement links TRBV7-2 to TRBJ1-6; 7 bases match TRBD1. The CDR3 runs 15 residues. V dropped 5 bases and J dropped 5; count of bases not matched to a gene: 6. The germline CDR1 and CDR2 sequences are SGHTA and FQGNSA. The CDR3: CASSVRDSNNSPLHF. CDR3 nucleotide sequence: TGTGCCAGCAGCGTACGGGACAGCAATAATTCACCCCTCCACTTT.

This clonotype was detected ten times or more. This chain connects TRBV15 to TRBJ1-5; maybe TRBD1 (5 bases). Germline CDR1 and CDR2: LNHNV and YYDKDF (reference sequence). V was pared by 2 bases and J by 2 bases, with 10 bases between. This CDR3 comprises 15 residues. The CDR3 reads CATSRQGRGNQPQHF. CDR3 nucleotide sequence: TGTGCCACCAGCAGACAGGGAAGGGGCAATCAGCCCCAGCATTTT.

This clonotype was observed a few times. The CDR3 region has the DNA TGTGCCAGCAGCCCCCCAAATAGCGGGGACCAAGAGACCCAGTACTTC. Translating it yields CASSPPNSGDQETQYF. This chain links TRBV19 with TRBJ2-5, with TRBD2 identical over 8 bases. Germline loops: CDR1 LNHDA, CDR2 SQIVND (reference sequence). V gave up 9 bases and J gave up 0 bases; unmatched junction bases: 12. The CDR3 sequence is 16 residues long.

The genes are TRBV15 and TRBJ1-2; D ambiguous. Germline V gene data show CDR1 as LNHNV and CDR2 as YYDKDF (reference sequence). The CDR3 loop spans 14 amino acids. V shed 0 bases and J shed 5 bases, with 10 bases lying between them. CDR3: CATSRDLRLYGYTF. CDR3 in DNA: TGTGCCACCAGCAGAGATCTAAGACTTTATGGCTACACCTTC.

This clonotype was seen many times. J is TRBJ2-5 and V is TRBV7-8, with D uncertain. Germline CDR1 and CDR2: SGHVS and FQNEAQ. The CDR3 loop spans 13 amino acids. V lost 2 bases, J lost 3 bases, and 7 bases lay in between. The CDR3 DNA follows: TGTGCCAGCAGCTTATCCCGGAAAGAGACCCAGTACTTC. This translates into CASSLSRKETQYF.

V gene TRBV19 combines with J gene TRBJ2-7; TRBD2 might be the D (7 bases). Per the germline V gene, CDR1 is LNHDA and CDR2 is SQIVND (reference sequence). V lost 3 bases and J 2 bases, leaving 14 bases between the germline ends. The CDR3 length is 15 residues. CDR3 region: CASSIMGGLPYEQYF. CDR3 nucleotides: TGTGCCAGTAGTATCATGGGGGGGCTCCCCTACGAGCAGTACTTC.

In its sample, this clonotype was seen many times. The V gene is TRBV20-1, the J gene TRBJ1-6; the D gene is possibly TRBD1 (5 bases). The CDR3 contains 11 residues. V gave up 5 bases and J gave up 10 bases, with 9 bases separating them. Germline assignment: CDR1 DFQATT and CDR2 SNEGSKA (reference sequence). The CDR3 sequence: CSAGASSPLHF. The CDR3 DNA sequence: TGCAGTGCTGGGGCCAGCTCACCCCTCCACTTT.

CDR3 region: CASSGLGPRNSGNTIYF. In DNA form, the CDR3 reads TGTGCCAGCAGCGGACTCGGGCCCCGGAACTCTGGAAACACCATATATTTT. V and J are TRBV7-9 and TRBJ1-3, with no clear D. The germline V gene has CDR1 SEHNR and CDR2 FQNEAQ (reference sequence). The CDR3 runs to 17 residues. V was clipped by 5 bases and J by 0 bases, with 17 bases between them.

The genes are TRBV6-6 and TRBJ2-5, with D maybe TRBD2 (6 bases). Trimming left V 5 bases short and J 2 bases short, with 15 bases between. This CDR3 has 15 amino acids. Germline V gene sequence: CDR1 MNHNY, CDR2 SVGAGI (reference sequence). The CDR3 DNA follows: TGTGCCAGCAGTGGCCTTGGAGGAGGGCAAGAGACCCAGTACTTC. The encoded protein is CASSGLGGGQETQYF.

Comments on this clonotype: At one end, the junction sequence differs from germline, possibly due to a read error. The V gene is TRBV5-1, the J gene TRBJ2-7; 7 nucleotides agree with TRBD2. The CDR3 loop spans 13 amino acids. Germline CDR1 is SGHRS and CDR2 is YFSETQ. The CDR3 protein is CASSLASGEWQYF. The CDR3 region has the DNA TGTGCCAGCAGCTTAGCGAGCGGGGAGTGGCAGTACTTT.